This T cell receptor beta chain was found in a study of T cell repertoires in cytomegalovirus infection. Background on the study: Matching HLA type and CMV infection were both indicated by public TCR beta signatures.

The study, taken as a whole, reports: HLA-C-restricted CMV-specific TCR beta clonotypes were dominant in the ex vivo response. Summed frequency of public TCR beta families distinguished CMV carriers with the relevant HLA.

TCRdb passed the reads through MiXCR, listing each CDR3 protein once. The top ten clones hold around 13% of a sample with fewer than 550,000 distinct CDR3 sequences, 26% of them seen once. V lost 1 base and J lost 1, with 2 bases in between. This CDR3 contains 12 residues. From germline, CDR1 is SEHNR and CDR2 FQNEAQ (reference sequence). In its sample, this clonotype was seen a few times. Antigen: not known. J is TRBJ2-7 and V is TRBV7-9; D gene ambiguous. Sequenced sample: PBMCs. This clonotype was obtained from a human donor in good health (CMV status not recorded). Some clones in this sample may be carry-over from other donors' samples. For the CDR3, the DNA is TGTGCCAGCAGCTTAGTGTCCTACGAGCAGTACGTC. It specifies CASSLVSYEQYV.